These 7 T cell receptor beta chains came from one sample sequenced in a study of T cells after yellow fever vaccination. One entry per CDR3 protein results from TCRdb running MiXCR on the 5' RACE reads. The table has 150,000 or so distinct CDR3 sequences, almost 7% seen once. The sequences come from CD4+ T cells sorted from PBMCs, collected 4 to 5 days after the first yellow fever vaccination. These receptors came from a man aged 18 to 30 who received the YFV17D yellow fever vaccine.

This clonotype was found a few times. This sequence joins TRBV7-8 and TRBJ2-7, with a possible D match to TRBD1 (6 bases). CDR3 length: 13 amino acids. CDR1 is SGHVS and CDR2 is FQNEAQ in the germline V gene. The V end was cut by 5 bases, the J end by 3 bases, with 11 bases between. The CDR3 DNA is TGTGCCAGCAGCGTGAGAGGGGGCTACGAGCAGTACTTC. Its translation is CASSVRGGYEQYF. Using reference TRBV7-8 and TRBJ2-7 for the parts outside the CDR3, the full variable domain is GAGVSQSPRYKVAKRGQDVALRCDPISGHVSLFWYQQALGQGPEFLTYFQNEAQLDKSGLPSDRFFAERPEGSVSTLKIQRTQQEDSAVYLCASSVRGGYEQYFGPGTRLTVT.

This clonotype was seen ten or more times. This sequence joins TRBV4-2 and TRBJ1-4; a weak D match, TRBD1 (6 bases). The CDR3 has 14 residues. V shed 1 base and J shed 7 bases, with 10 bases lying between them. Germline assignment: CDR1 LGHNA and CDR2 YNFKEQ. CDR3 DNA: TGTGCCAGCAGCCAAGGAGGGACACCTGAAAAACTGTTTTTT. Residues: CASSQGGTPEKLFF.

The sample holds many counts of this clonotype. The V gene is TRBV6-5, the J gene TRBJ1-6; D is perhaps TRBD1 (5 bases). The CDR3 loop spans 14 amino acids. The ends were cut back, 3 bases at V and 8 bases at J, with 11 bases in the middle. The germline V gene encodes CDR1 MNHEY and CDR2 SVGAGI. As DNA, the CDR3 is TGTGCCAGCAGTTATTGGGGGGAGGATTCACCCCTCCACTTT. Its protein is CASSYWGEDSPLHF.

The chain links TRBV6-1 to TRBJ2-7; D remains ambiguous. Germline V gives CDR1 MNHNS, CDR2 SASEGT. The CDR3 runs 15 residues. V lost 0 bases, J lost 3 bases, and 12 bases lay in between. The CDR3 loop reads CASSEAPGVRYEQYF. Here the CDR3 DNA reads TGTGCCAGCAGTGAAGCGCCAGGTGTTCGCTACGAGCAGTACTTC.

This clonotype was seen more than once but under ten times. The chain employs TRBV5-1 and TRBJ1-2; D is undetermined. The CDR3 loop spans 13 amino acids. Germline CDR1 and CDR2: SGHRS and YFSETQ. The germline V and J ends were trimmed by 0 bases and 7 bases, with 10 bases remaining between them. The chain's CDR3 is CASSLEGNGGYTF. The CDR3 DNA sequence: TGCGCCAGCAGCTTGGAAGGGAATGGTGGCTACACCTTC.

The sample holds many counts of this clonotype. This chain links TRBV18 with TRBJ2-5; TRBD2 agrees at 10 bases. V lost 2 bases to trimming and J lost 10 bases; unmatched junction nucleotides: 16. The CDR3 sequence is 17 residues long. Looked up from germline, CDR1 is KGHSH and CDR2 is LQKENI. This chain's CDR3 is CASSPSSSGGPAGSQYF. DNA for the CDR3: TGTGCCAGCTCACCATCTTCTAGCGGGGGCCCCGCGGGGAGCCAGTACTTC.

Ten or more counts support this clonotype. In DNA, the CDR3 is TGCAGTGCTAGCGGGACAGGAGTCGCCTACGAGCAGTACGTC. Protein sequence: CSASGTGVAYEQYV. V and J are TRBV20-1 and TRBJ2-7, with 8 nucleotides matching TRBD1. The V segment lost 3 bases and the J segment 2 bases; nucleotides outside the gene matches: 6. CDR3 size: 14 residues. Germline values: CDR1 DFQATT, CDR2 SNEGSKA (reference sequence).